This TCR beta chain was sequenced for a study of blood T cells in healthy people across ages. This clonotype was observed a handful of times. Its antigen is as yet unknown. Primed by a sample-barcoded 5' primer and a J-beta primer mix, a second PCR proceeded for roughly 6 to 12 cycles. The authors tagged each cDNA molecule using a template-switch adaptor with 12 random nucleotides. From the 5' RACE reads, TCRdb called clonotypes with MiXCR, one entry per CDR3 protein. The sample contains about 1.4 million distinct CDR3 sequences, 59% of which appear only once. General study results and limits: A strong correlation was seen between TCR beta diversity and naive T cell percentage. Older age went with lower TCR beta diversity per million T cells, in a roughly linear way. Aged donors had fewer naive CD4+ cells and lower diversity than long-lived donors.

This CDR3 comprises 13 residues. Trimming took 3 bases from V and 2 from J, leaving 11 bases between them. Looked up from germline, CDR1 is DFQATT and CDR2 is SNEGSKA (reference sequence). The chain has TRBV20-1 and TRBJ2-7; TRBD1 or TRBD2 may be the D gene (5 bases each). Sample: blood. This receptor was taken from a man between 18 and 35 years old in good health. The CDR3 loop is CSASWGWTYEQYF. CDR3 nucleotide sequence: TGCAGTGCTAGTTGGGGGTGGACCTACGAGCAGTACTTC.